This note documents a single TCR beta chain sequence. As yet, its antigen is unknown. The data originate from a study of radiotherapy plus CTLA-4 blockade in lung cancer. In the study overall: Of all patients, approximately 19% responded objectively and 31% showed disease control. Study-level results: Response was reportedly best predicted by early blood T cell clone dynamics, with interferon-beta. Some TCR clones had been derived from tumors. These clones expanded in peripheral blood after radiotherapy plus ipilimumab.

Assay used: immunoSEQ multiplex PCR; TCRdb lists only in-frame clones, some missing. The table records approximately 80,000 clones, less than 85% of them present only once. Focal radiation and CTLA-4 blockade (ipilimumab) were tested in chemo-refractory metastatic non-small-cell lung cancer patients. Germline CDR1 MNHEY, CDR2 SVGAGI. Trimming shortened V by 5 bases and J by 1 base, and 14 bases separated the two germline ends. The CDR3 covers 15 residues. The clonotype was recovered from a human donor with non-small cell lung cancer whose response to radiotherapy plus ipilimumab could not be evaluated. The material was peripheral blood, obtained from a patient treated with radiotherapy plus ipilimumab. The V gene is TRBV6-5, the J gene TRBJ1-1; a possible D gene is TRBD1 (5 bases). The CDR3 spells CASSAYPTGNTEAFF. Written as DNA, the CDR3 is TGTGCCAGCAGTGCTTACCCCACAGGGAACACTGAAGCTTTCTTT.